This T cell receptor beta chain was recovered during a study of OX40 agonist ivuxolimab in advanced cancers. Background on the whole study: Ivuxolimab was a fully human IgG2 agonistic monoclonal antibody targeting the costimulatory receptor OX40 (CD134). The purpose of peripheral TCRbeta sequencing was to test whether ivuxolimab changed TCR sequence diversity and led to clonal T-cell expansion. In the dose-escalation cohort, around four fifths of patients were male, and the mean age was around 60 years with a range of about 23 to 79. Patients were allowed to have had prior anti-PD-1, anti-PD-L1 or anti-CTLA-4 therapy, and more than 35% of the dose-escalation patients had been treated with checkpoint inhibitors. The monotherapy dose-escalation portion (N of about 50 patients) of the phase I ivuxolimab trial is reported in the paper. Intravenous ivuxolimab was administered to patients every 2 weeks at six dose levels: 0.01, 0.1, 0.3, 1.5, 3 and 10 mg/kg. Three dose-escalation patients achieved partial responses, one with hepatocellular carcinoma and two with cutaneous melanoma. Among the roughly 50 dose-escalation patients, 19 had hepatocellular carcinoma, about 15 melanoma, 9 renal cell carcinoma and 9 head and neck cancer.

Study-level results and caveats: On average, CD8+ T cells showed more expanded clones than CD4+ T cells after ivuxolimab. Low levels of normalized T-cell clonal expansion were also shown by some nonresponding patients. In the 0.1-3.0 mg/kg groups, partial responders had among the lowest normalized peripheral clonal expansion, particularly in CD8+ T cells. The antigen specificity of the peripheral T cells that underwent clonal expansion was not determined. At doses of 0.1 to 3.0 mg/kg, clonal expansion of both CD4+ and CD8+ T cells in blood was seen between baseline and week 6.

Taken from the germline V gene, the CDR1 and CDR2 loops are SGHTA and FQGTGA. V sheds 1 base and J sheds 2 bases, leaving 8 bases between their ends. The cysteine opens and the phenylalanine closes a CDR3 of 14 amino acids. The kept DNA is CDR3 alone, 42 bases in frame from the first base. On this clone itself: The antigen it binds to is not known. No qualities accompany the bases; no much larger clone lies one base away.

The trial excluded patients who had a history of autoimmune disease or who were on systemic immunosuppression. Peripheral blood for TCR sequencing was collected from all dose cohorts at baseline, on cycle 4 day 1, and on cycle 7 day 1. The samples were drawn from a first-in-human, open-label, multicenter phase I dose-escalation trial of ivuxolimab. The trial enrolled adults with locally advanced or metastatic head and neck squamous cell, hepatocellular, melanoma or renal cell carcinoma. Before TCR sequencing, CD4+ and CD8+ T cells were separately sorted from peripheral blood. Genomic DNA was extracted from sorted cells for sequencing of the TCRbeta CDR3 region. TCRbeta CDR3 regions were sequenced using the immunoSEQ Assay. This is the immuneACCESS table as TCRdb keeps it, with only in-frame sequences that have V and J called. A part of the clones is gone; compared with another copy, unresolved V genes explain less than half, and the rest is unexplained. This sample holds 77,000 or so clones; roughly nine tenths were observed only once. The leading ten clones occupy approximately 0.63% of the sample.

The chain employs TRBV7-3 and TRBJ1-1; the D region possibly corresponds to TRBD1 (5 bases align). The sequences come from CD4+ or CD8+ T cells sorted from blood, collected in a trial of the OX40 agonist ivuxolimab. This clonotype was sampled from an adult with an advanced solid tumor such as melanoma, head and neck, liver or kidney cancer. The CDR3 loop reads CASSLRGANTEAFF. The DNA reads TGTGCCAGCAGCTTAAGAGGGGCTAACACTGAAGCTTTCTTT.